In its sample, the clone carrying this T cell receptor beta chain was seen once. Its antigen remains unknown. This specimen comes from a study of beta chain features in type 1 diabetes. The CDR3 has 14 amino acids. Germline V gene data show CDR1 as ENHRY and CDR2 as SYGVKD. The V gene end was trimmed by 3 bases and the J gene end by 8 bases; junction bases not matched to a gene: 4. Expressed TCRB transcripts were sequenced because the isolated RNA had all been reverse transcribed beforehand. The method was immunoSEQ multiplex PCR; TCRdb's version includes in-frame clones alone and lacks a portion of them. This sample carries approximately 15,000 clones, around 76% of them seen once, and the ten largest clones take approximately 0.31%. General study results and limits: A definitive answer on HLA type influencing TCRB rearrangement was not reached here. The naive, central memory and Treg TCRB repertoires looked more alike in patients than they did in healthy donors. Type 1 diabetes patients had moderately but significantly shorter TCRB CDR3s in all four CD4+ subsets.

This receptor was taken from a woman aged 18 to 35 with type 1 diabetes. This sequence joins TRBV10-3 and TRBJ2-2; 9 positions agree with TRBD1. Material for sequencing was stem cell memory CD4+ T cells from blood. The CDR3 loop reads CAISDGQGRGELFF. In nucleotides, the CDR3 is TGTGCCATCAGTGACGGACAGGGGAGAGGGGAGCTGTTTTTT.